The next 7 T cell receptor beta chains were all read from a single sample in a study of regulatory and conventional T cells in RAG deficiency. TCRdb keeps only in-frame clones here, not all; method: immunoSEQ multiplex PCR. The sample consists of some 30,000 clones, approximately 90% of them appearing once. These data also featured in a second study, about regulatory T cells. Per that paper: The PCR used 52 TRBV and 13 TRBJ primers.

Specimen: CD8+ T cells sorted from blood. These receptors all stem from a human donor in good health.

The V gene is TRBV5-8, the J gene TRBJ1-5, with TRBD1 identical over 9 bases. Looked up from germline, CDR1 is SGHTS and CDR2 is YDEGEE. Trimming at V came to 5 bases and at J to 0 bases, leaving 6 bases not matched to a gene. The CDR3 length is 16 residues. Written as DNA, the CDR3 is TGTGCCAGCAGAGGGACAGGGCACAATAGCAATCAGCCCCAGCATTTT. This gives the protein CASRGTGHNSNQPQHF.

The gene calls are TRBV27 and TRBJ1-2; a weak D match, TRBD1 (5 bases). The CDR3 spans 14 residues. Per the germline V gene, CDR1 is MNHEY and CDR2 is SMNVEV (reference sequence). The germline V and J ends were trimmed by 6 bases and 2 bases, with 13 bases remaining between them. CDR3 protein: CASRPQGFNYGYTF. In DNA, the CDR3 is TGTGCCAGCAGGCCTCAGGGTTTCAACTATGGCTACACCTTC.

The rearrangement joins TRBV7-3 to TRBJ2-7; no firm D call. V was pared by 3 bases and J by 0 bases, with 9 bases between. The germline V gene has CDR1 SGHTA and CDR2 FQGTGA. The CDR3 is 14 residues long. This CDR3 reads CASSLGADSYEQYF. CDR3 nucleotide sequence: TGTGCCAGCAGCTTGGGCGCCGACTCCTACGAGCAGTACTTC.

The chain couples TRBV6-1 to TRBJ2-7; 11 bases line up with TRBD1. From germline, CDR1 is MNHNS and CDR2 SASEGT. Trimming took 0 bases from V and 2 from J; bases not matched to a gene: 9. The CDR3 contains 18 residues. The CDR3 sequence: CASSEAGTGGVSTYEQYF. The CDR3 region has the DNA TGTGCCAGCAGTGAAGCAGGGACAGGGGGGGTCTCGACCTACGAGCAGTACTTC.

This clone was observed a single time. The V gene is TRBV11-2, the J gene TRBJ2-2; 7 bases fit TRBD2. V shed 2 bases, J shed 2 bases, and the junction held 2 bases outside the gene matches. The CDR3 has 15 amino acids. Germline V gives CDR1 SGHAT, CDR2 FQNNGV. The CDR3 reads CASSLPSGNTGELFF. The CDR3, as DNA: TGTGCCAGCAGCTTACCTAGCGGTAACACCGGGGAGCTGTTTTTT. The full variable domain, completed using reference TRBV11-2 and TRBJ2-2, is EAGVAQSPRYKIIEKRQSVAFWCNPISGHATLYWYQQILGQGPKLLIQFQNNGVVDDSQLPKDRFSAERLKGVDSTLKIQPAKLEDSAVYLCASSLPSGNTGELFFGEGSRLTVL.

In nucleotides, the CDR3 is TGTGCCAGCAGTGAATTCTTCCGGGACAGGGTGCGGGGAAACACCATATATTTT. It translates to CASSEFFRDRVRGNTIYF. This chain joins TRBV6-1 and TRBJ1-3, with 9 bases lining up with TRBD1. Germline V gives CDR1 MNHNS, CDR2 SASEGT. J was trimmed by 4 bases and V by 2 bases; bases with no gene match: 12. CDR3 length equals 18 residues.

This chain links TRBV27 with TRBJ1-4; the match to TRBD1 covers 9 bases. This CDR3 spans 14 amino acids. The germline V gene has CDR1 MNHEY and CDR2 SMNVEV (reference sequence). The junction had 6 bases not matched to a gene; V was cut back by 6 bases and J by 7 bases. The DNA of the CDR3 is TGTGCCAGCAGCCCGGACAGGGGAGGTGAAAAACTGTTTTTT. It encodes CASSPDRGGEKLFF.